This T cell receptor (beta chain) was documented in a study of control samples from healthy donors and cancer patients. Repertoires were generated with immunoSEQ multiplex PCR, while TCRdb's copy carries only in-frame clones and drops some. This sample has roughly 80,000 clones, with over 75% found just once. In germline, CDR1 is SGDLS, CDR2 YYNGEE. The CDR3 has 14 amino acids. The ends lost 7 bases at V and 0 bases at J; junction bases unmatched: 1. Sequenced input: blood. This clonotype was sampled from a woman between 45 and 60 years old in good health. The V gene is TRBV9, the J gene TRBJ2-2, with 9 bases fitting TRBD2. The CDR3 nucleotides read TGTGCCAGCGGCGGGAGGGCGAACACCGGGGAGCTGTTTTTT. Translation: CASGGRANTGELFF.